Here is one T cell receptor beta chain with its context. Clones were sequenced by immunoSEQ multiplex PCR, and TCRdb holds only the in-frame ones, with some missing. The sample has 200,000 to 300,000 clones, about 90% seen once. The germline V gene has CDR1 LNHNV and CDR2 YYDKDF (reference sequence). The CDR3 runs to 15 residues. V lost 3 bases, J lost 0 bases, and 11 bases lay in between. This sample was taken from a study of blood T cell repertoires in COVID-19. Input material: peripheral blood. This clonotype was sampled from a young adult with COVID-19, enrolled during active disease. The chain uses TRBV15 and TRBJ1-1; D gene ambiguous. DNA of the CDR3: TGTGCCACCAGCAGGGGAGGTTTAATGAACACTGAAGCTTTCTTT. Its translation: CATSRGGLMNTEAFF.